A single sample is the source of the 5 T cell receptor beta chains below, sequenced in a study of Ad26.COV2.S vaccination and SARS-CoV-2 variants. Only in-frame clones appear in the TCRdb table, and some are missing; sequencing was by immunoSEQ multiplex PCR. The sample has some 420,000 clones, around 89% seen once. Described treatment: some 19 received Ad26.COV2.S at low or high dose, single or two shots; roughly five received placebo; per-sample allocation not given. Repertoires come from day 63 after the first vaccine or placebo injection. The sequencing here drew on peripheral blood, taken in a trial of Ad26.COV2.S vaccine versus placebo. These receptor sequences come from a person aged 18-65 years who received the Ad26.COV2.S COVID-19 vaccine or a placebo.

The CDR3 DNA follows: TGTGCCAGCAGCGTTACAGGGGGTACGCACAATGAGCAGTTCTTC. Protein sequence: CASSVTGGTHNEQFF. The chain is built from TRBV9 and TRBJ2-1; 8 bases line up with TRBD1. The CDR3 length is 15 residues. V shed 2 bases, J shed 5 bases, and the junction held 6 bases outside the gene matches. CDR1 and CDR2 (germline): SGDLS, YYNGEE.

The genes are TRBV7-2 and TRBJ2-7; TRBD2 matches 12 bases. CDR1 SGHTA and CDR2 FQGNSA come from the germline V gene. With 5 bases clipped from V and 3 bases from J, the junction kept 5 bases outside the gene matches. The CDR3 sequence is 15 residues long. CDR3 region: CASSPQGLAGYEQYF. CDR3 sequence (DNA): TGTGCCAGCAGCCCCCAGGGACTAGCGGGCTACGAGCAGTACTTC.

The chain uses TRBV5-1 and TRBJ2-1, with 9 bases matching TRBD1. Germline CDR1 SGHRS, CDR2 YFSETQ. J gave up 7 bases and V 4 bases, and 21 bases lay outside the gene matches. CDR3 size: 19 residues. The CDR3 sequence is CASSVGLLGQGRIRNEQFF. In nucleotides, the CDR3 is TGCGCCAGCAGCGTGGGGCTCCTCGGACAGGGGCGAATCCGAAATGAGCAGTTCTTC. The variable domain in full, completed from reference TRBV5-1 and TRBJ2-1, reads KAGVTQTPRYLIKTRGQQVTLSCSPISGHRSVSWYQQTPGQGLQFLFEYFSETQRNKGNFPGRFSGRQFSNSRSEMNVSTLELGDSALYLCASSVGLLGQGRIRNEQFFGPGTRLTVL.

This clone has more than one count but fewer than ten. V and J are TRBV7-2 and TRBJ1-3; 7 bases line up with TRBD1. The length of the CDR3 is 19 residues. Germline values: CDR1 SGHTA, CDR2 FQGNSA. V shed 0 bases, J shed 2 bases, and the junction held 13 bases outside the gene matches. The CDR3 protein is CASSLALINRGSAGNTIYF. In DNA, the CDR3 is TGTGCCAGCAGCTTAGCGTTGATCAACAGGGGATCGGCTGGAAACACCATATATTTT. The full variable domain, in which reference TRBV7-2 and TRBJ1-3 provide the parts outside the CDR3, is GAGVSQSPSNKVTEKGKDVELRCDPISGHTALYWYRQSLGQGLEFLIYFQGNSAPDKSGLPSDRFSAERTGGSVSTLTIQRTQQEDSAVYLCASSLALINRGSAGNTIYFGEGSWLTVV.

Note on this clone: Other DNA sequences from this sample encode an identical CDR3 as well. V usage is TRBV7-2 and J usage is TRBJ2-7; tentative D call: TRBD2 (6 bases). V lost 5 bases, J lost 2 bases, and 10 bases lay in between. Germline loops: CDR1 SGHTA, CDR2 FQGNSA. The CDR3 contains 13 residues. The CDR3 DNA is TGTGCCAGCAGCCTCGGGGGAACCTACGAGCAGTACTTC. Encoded protein: CASSLGGTYEQYF.